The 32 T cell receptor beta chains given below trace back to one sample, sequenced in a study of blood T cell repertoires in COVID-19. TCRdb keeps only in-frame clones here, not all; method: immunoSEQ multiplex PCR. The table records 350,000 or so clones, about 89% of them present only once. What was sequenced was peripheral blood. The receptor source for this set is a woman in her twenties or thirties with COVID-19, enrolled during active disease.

For the CDR3, the DNA is TGTGCCAGCAGTTATGGGGCAGGCCTCTACAATGAGCAGTTCTTC. Amino acids: CASSYGAGLYNEQFF. This chain joins TRBV6-6 and TRBJ2-1, with D possibly being TRBD1 (5 bases). Trimming took 3 bases from V and 3 from J, leaving 12 bases between them. In germline, CDR1 is MNHNY, CDR2 SVGAGI (reference sequence). The CDR3 has 15 amino acids.

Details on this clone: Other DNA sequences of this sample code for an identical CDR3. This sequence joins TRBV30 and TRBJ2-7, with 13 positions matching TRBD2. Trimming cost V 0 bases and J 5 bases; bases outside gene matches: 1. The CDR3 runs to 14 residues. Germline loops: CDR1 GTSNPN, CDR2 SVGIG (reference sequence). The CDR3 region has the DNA TGTGCCTGGAGTGTCGGACTAGCGGGAGACGAGCAGTACTTC. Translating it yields CAWSVGLAGDEQYF. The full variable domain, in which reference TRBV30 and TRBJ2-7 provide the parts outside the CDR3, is SQTIHQWPATLVQPVGSPLSLECTVEGTSNPNLYWYRQAAGRGLQLLFYSVGIGQISSEVPQNLSASRPQDRQFILSSKKLLLSDSGFYLCAWSVGLAGDEQYFGPGTRLTVT.

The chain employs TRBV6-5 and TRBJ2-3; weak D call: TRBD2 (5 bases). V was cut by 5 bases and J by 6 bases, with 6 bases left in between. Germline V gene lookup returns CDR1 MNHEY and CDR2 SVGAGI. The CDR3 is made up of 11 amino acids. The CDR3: CASSRGDTQYF. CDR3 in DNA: TGTGCCAGCAGTAGAGGGGATACGCAGTATTTT.

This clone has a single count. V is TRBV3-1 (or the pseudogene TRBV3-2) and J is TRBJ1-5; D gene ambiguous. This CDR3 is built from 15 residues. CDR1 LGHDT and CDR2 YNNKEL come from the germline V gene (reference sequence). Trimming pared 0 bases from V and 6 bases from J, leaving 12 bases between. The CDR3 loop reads CASSQERGSGQPQHF. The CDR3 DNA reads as TGTGCCAGCAGCCAAGAACGCGGGTCGGGTCAGCCCCAGCATTTT.

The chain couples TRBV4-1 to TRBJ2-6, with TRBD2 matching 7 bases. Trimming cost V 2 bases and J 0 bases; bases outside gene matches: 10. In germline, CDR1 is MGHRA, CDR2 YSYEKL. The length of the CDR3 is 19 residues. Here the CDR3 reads CASSQWGGGTISGANVLTF. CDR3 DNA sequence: TGCGCCAGCAGCCAATGGGGGGGAGGGACCATCTCTGGGGCCAACGTCCTGACTTTC.

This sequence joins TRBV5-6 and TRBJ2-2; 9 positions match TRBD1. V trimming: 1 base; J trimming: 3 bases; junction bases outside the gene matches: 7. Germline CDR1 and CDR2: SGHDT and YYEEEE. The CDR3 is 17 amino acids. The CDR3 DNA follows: TGTGCCAGCAGCTTGAGAAAGGGACAGGGATACACCGGGGAGCTGTTTTTT. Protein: CASSLRKGQGYTGELFF.

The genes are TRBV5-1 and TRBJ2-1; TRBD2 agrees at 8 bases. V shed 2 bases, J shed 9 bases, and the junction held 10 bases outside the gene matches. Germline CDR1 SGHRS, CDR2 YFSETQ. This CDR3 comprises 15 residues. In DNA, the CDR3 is TGCGCCAGCAGCTTAAGCGGGAGTTCTCAGGGTGAGCAGTTCTTC. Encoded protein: CASSLSGSSQGEQFF.

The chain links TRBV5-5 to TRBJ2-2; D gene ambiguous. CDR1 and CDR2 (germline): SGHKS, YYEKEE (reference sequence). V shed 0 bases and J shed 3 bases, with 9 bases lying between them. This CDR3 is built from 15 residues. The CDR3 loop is CASSLVWLDTGELFF. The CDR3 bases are TGTGCCAGCAGCTTGGTGTGGCTGGACACCGGGGAGCTGTTTTTT.

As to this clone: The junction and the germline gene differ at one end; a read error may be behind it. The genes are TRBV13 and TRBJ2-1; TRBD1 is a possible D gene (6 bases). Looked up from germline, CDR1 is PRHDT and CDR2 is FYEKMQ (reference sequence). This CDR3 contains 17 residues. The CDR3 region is CASSLALQGSGIPEPFF. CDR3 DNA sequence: TGTGCCAGCAGCTTAGCTTTACAGGGATCAGGCATCCCCGAGCCGTTCTTC.

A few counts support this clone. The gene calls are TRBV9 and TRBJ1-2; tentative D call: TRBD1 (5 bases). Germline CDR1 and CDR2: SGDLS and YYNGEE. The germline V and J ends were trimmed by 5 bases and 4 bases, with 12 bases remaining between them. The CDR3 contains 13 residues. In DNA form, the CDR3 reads TGTGCCAGCAGGCATCCAGGGCTCTATGGCTACACCTTC. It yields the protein CASRHPGLYGYTF.

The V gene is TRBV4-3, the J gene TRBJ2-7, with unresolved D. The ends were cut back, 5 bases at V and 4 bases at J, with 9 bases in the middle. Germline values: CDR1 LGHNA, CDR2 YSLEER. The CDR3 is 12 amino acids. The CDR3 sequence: CASSLNGYEQYF. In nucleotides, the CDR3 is TGCGCCAGCAGCTTAAACGGTTACGAGCAGTACTTC.

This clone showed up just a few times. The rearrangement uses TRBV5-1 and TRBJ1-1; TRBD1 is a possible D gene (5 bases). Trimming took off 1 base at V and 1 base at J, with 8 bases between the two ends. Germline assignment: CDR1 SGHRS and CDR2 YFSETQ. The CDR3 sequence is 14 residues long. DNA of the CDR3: TGCGCCAGCAGCTTGAGCGGGGCGAACACTGAAGCTTTCTTT. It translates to CASSLSGANTEAFF.

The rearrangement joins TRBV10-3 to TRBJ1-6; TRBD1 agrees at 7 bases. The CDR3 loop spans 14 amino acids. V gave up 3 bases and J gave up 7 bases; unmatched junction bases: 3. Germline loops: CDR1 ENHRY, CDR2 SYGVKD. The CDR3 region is CAISEGGANSPLHF. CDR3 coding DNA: TGTGCCATCAGTGAAGGGGGCGCGAATTCACCCCTCCACTTT.

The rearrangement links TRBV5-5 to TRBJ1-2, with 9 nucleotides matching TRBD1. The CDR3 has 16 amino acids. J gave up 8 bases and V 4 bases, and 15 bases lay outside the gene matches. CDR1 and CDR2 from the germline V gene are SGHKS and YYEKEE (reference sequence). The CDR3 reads CASSRDRAIRYGGYTF. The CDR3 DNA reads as TGTGCCAGCAGCCGGGACAGGGCGATCCGTTATGGAGGCTACACCTTC.

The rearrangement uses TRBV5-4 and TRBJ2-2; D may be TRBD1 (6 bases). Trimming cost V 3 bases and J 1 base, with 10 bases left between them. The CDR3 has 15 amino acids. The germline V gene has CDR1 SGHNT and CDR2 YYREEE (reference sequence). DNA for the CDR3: TGTGCCAGCAGCTCCGGGACACAGAACACCGGGGAGCTGTTTTTT. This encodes CASSSGTQNTGELFF.

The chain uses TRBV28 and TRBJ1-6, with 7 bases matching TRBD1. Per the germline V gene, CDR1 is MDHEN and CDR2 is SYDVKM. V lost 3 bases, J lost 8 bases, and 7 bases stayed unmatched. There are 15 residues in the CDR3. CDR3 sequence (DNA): TGTGCCAGCAGTTTTGGGGCGACAGGGTATTCACCCCTCCACTTT. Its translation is CASSFGATGYSPLHF. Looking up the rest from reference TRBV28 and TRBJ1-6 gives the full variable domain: DVKVTQSSRYLVKRTGEKVFLECVQDMDHENMFWYRQDPGLGLRLIYFSYDVKMKEKGDIPEGYSVSREKKERFSLILESASTNQTSMYLCASSFGATGYSPLHFGNGTRLTVT.

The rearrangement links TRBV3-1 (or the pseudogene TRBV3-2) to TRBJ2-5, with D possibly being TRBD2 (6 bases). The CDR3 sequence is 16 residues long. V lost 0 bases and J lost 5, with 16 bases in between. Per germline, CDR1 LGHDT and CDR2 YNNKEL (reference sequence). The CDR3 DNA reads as TGTGCCAGCAGCCAAGATGGGGTGGCGGGACGGGAGACCCAGTACTTC. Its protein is CASSQDGVAGRETQYF.

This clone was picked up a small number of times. The CDR3 loop is CSVCLGLAGDNEQFF. CDR3 DNA sequence: TGCAGCGTTTGCCTCGGACTAGCGGGAGACAATGAGCAGTTCTTC. The chain recombines TRBV29-1 with TRBJ2-1; 13 bases agree with TRBD2. V lost 5 bases and J lost 5; bases outside the gene matches: 6. The CDR3 spans 15 residues. CDR1 and CDR2 (germline): SQVTM, ANQGSEA.

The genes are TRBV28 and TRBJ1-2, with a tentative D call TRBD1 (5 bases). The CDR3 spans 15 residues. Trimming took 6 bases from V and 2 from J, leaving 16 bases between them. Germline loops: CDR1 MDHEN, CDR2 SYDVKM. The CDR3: CASRATGNGNYGYTF. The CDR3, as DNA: TGTGCCAGCAGAGCCACAGGTAATGGAAACTATGGCTACACCTTC.

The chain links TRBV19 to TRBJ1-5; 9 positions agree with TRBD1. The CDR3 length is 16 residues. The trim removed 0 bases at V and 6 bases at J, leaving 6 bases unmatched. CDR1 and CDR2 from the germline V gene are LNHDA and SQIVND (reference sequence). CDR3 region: CASSIDGTGSPQPQHF. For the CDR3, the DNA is TGTGCCAGTAGTATAGATGGGACAGGGAGCCCTCAGCCCCAGCATTTT.

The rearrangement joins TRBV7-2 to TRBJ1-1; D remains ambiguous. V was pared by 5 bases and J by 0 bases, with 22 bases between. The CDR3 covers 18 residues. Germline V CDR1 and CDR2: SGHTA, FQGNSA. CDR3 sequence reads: CASSPKPVLSPLNTEAFF. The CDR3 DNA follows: TGTGCCAGCAGCCCCAAACCGGTCCTCTCTCCCTTGAACACTGAAGCTTTCTTT.

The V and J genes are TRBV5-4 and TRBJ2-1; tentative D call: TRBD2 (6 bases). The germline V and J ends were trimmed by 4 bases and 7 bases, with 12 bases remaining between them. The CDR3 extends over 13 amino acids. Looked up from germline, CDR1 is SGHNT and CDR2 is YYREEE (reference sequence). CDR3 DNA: TGTGCCAGCAGCCCCATTGGGGGGAATGAGCAGTTCTTC. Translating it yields CASSPIGGNEQFF.

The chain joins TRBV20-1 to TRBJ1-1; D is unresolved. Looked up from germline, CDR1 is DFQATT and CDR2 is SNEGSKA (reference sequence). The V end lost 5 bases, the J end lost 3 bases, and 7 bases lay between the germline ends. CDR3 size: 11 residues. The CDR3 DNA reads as TGCAGTGCTTGGCGGGACACTGAAGCTTTCTTT. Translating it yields CSAWRDTEAFF.

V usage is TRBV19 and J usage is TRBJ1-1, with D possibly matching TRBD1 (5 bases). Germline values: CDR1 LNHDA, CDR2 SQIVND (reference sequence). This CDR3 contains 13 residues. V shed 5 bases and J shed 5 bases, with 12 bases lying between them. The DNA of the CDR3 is TGTGCCAGTAGTCCTAGGGGCTTGACTGAAGCTTTCTTT. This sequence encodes CASSPRGLTEAFF.

This CDR3 is CASSPGTSGLEQYF. The CDR3 DNA reads TGCGCCAGCAGCCCCGGGACTAGCGGCCTCGAGCAGTACTTC. The rearrangement joins TRBV5-1 to TRBJ2-7; 11 positions match TRBD2. Germline V gene lookup returns CDR1 SGHRS and CDR2 YFSETQ. CDR3 size: 14 residues. Trimming took 4 bases from V and 6 from J; bases not matched to a gene: 6.

CDR3 sequence reads: CSGGWTSGNQYF. The CDR3 nucleotides are TGCAGCGGTGGATGGACTAGCGGGAATCAGTATTTT. The chain couples TRBV29-1 to TRBJ2-3; 12 positions match TRBD2. Germline CDR1 SQVTM, CDR2 ANQGSEA. The CDR3 runs 12 residues. Trimming took 7 bases from V and 12 from J; bases not matched to a gene: 8.

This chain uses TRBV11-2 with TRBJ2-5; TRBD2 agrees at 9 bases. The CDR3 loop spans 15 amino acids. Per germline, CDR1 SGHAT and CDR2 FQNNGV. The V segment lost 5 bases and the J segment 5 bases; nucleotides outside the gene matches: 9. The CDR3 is CASSTWTSVGETQYF. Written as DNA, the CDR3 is TGTGCCAGCAGCACCTGGACTAGCGTGGGGGAGACCCAGTACTTC.

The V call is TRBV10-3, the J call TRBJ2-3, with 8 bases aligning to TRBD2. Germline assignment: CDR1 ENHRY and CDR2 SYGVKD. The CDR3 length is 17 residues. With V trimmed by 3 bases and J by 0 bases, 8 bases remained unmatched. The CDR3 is CAISDRQTSVSTDTQYF. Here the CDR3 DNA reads TGTGCCATCAGTGATCGCCAGACTAGCGTGAGCACAGATACGCAGTATTTT.

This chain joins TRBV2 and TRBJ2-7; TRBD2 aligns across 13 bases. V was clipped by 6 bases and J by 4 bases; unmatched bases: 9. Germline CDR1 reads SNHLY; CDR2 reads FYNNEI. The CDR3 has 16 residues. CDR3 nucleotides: TGTGCCAGCAGAGGAGGGACTAGCGGGAACTTATACGAGCAGTACTTC. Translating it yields CASRGGTSGNLYEQYF.

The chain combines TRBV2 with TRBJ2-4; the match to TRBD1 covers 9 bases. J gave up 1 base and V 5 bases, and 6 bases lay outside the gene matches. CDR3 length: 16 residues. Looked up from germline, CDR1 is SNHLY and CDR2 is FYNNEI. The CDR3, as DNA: TGTGCCAGCAGTTTACAGGGGGCGGCGGCCAAAAACATTCAGTACTTC. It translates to CASSLQGAAAKNIQYF.

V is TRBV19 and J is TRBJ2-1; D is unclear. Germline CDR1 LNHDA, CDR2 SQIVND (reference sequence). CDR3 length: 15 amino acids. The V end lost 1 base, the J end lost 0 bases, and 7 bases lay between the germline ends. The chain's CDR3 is CASSIAESSYNEQFF. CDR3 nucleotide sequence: TGTGCCAGTAGTATAGCGGAGAGCTCCTACAATGAGCAGTTCTTC.

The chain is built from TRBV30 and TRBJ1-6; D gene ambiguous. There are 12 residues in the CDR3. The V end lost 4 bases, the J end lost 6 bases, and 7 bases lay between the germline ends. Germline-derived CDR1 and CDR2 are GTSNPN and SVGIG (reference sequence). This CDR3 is CAWTDSNSPLHF. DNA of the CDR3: TGTGCCTGGACAGACTCTAATTCACCCCTCCACTTT.